These T cell receptor beta chains were read from a single sample in a study of blood T cell repertoires in COVID-19. The protocol was immunoSEQ multiplex PCR, while the TCRdb copy is restricted to in-frame clones and leaves out a portion. Here the sample spans 150,000 to 200,000 clones, over 75% being singletons. Sequencing used peripheral blood. These receptors originate from a human donor in a cohort sampled during active COVID-19. Each CDR3 is given with its conserved first and last residue. The D gene is left open where the match is weak. Part of the rows lack a size; the others show once, few, many or a class for expanded clones.

clone_size | j_call | v_call | d_call | cdr3_aa | cdr3_nt
. | TRBJ2-3 | TRBV19 | TRBD2 | CASSIRASGTDTQYF | TGTGCCAGTAGTATTCGGGCTAGCGGAACAGATACGCAGTATTTT
. | TRBJ2-1 | TRBV30 | . | CALQEQFF | TGTGCCTTACAGGAGCAGTTCTTC
. | TRBJ2-3 | TRBV5-1 | TRBD2 | CASSLGLAGARDTQYF | TGCGCCAGCAGCTTGGGATTAGCGGGAGCGAGAGATACGCAGTATTTT
. | TRBJ2-6 | TRBV11-2 | TRBD1 | CASSLEGVTGGYSGANVLTF | TGTGCCAGCAGCTTAGAGGGGGTGACAGGGGGTTACTCTGGGGCCAACGTCCTGACTTTC
. | TRBJ1-2 | TRBV6-2/TRBV6-3 | . | CASSRSVANYGYTF | TGTGCCAGCAGTCGAAGCGTCGCTAACTATGGCTACACCTTC
. | TRBJ2-1 | TRBV11-3 | . | CASSHRRASGDEQFF | TGTGCCAGCAGCCACCGGAGGGCCTCAGGCGATGAGCAGTTCTTC
. | TRBJ2-3 | TRBV6-2/TRBV6-3 | TRBD2 | CASSYWTSGTDTQYF | TGTGCCAGCAGTTACTGGACTAGCGGCACAGATACGCAGTATTTT
. | TRBJ2-1 | TRBV4-3 | . | CASSGTFSYNEQFF | TGCGCCAGCAGCGGGACTTTTTCCTACAATGAGCAGTTCTTC
. | TRBJ1-2 | TRBV6-2/TRBV6-3 | . | CASSPQGTYGYTF | TGTGCCAGCAGTCCGCAGGGGACCTATGGCTACACCTTC
. | TRBJ2-3 | TRBV9 | . | CASSSGDSTDTQYF | TGTGCCAGCAGCTCGGGGGACTCCACAGATACGCAGTATTTT
. | TRBJ1-1 | TRBV28 | TRBD1 | CASTPILGTGSLGTEAFF | TGTGCCAGCACACCTATTTTGGGGACAGGGTCATTAGGCACTGAAGCTTTCTTT
. | TRBJ1-1 | TRBV7-2 | . | CASSSIQPGTEAFF | TGTGCCAGCAGCTCGATACAACCTGGCACTGAAGCTTTCTTT
once | TRBJ2-3 | TRBV5-4 | TRBD2 | CASSQAGTDTQYF | TGTGCCAGCAGTCAAGCGGGAACAGATACGCAGTATTTT
. | TRBJ2-1 | TRBV11-2 | . | CASSFGRVYNEQFF | TGTGCCAGCAGCTTCGGCAGGGTTTACAATGAGCAGTTCTTC
. | TRBJ2-3 | TRBV7-9 | TRBD1 | CASSFGQGADTQYF | TGTGCCAGCAGCTTCGGACAGGGGGCAGATACGCAGTATTTT
. | TRBJ1-3 | TRBV11-2 | . | CASSLEASGNTIYF | TGTGCCAGCAGCTTAGAAGCCTCTGGAAACACCATATATTTT
many | TRBJ2-7 | TRBV18 | . | CASSPSVAGGLAEQYF | TGTGCCAGCTCACCCTCCGTGGCAGGGGGGTTAGCCGAGCAGTACTTC
. | TRBJ1-5 | TRBV6-2/TRBV6-3 | TRBD1 | CASSSRDSPNQPQHF | TGTGCCAGCAGTTCTAGGGACAGTCCCAATCAGCCCCAGCATTTT
once | TRBJ2-7 | TRBV7-3 | TRBD2 | CASSFGRESTYEQYF | TGTGCCAGCAGCTTCGGGCGGGAGAGTACCTACGAGCAGTACTTC
. | TRBJ2-5 | TRBV19 | . | CASSPTGLETQYF | TGTGCCAGTAGTCCCACAGGGCTGGAGACCCAGTACTTC
. | TRBJ2-7 | TRBV5-1 | . | CASSLERIPGEQYF | TGCGCCAGCAGCTTGGAACGGATCCCAGGGGAGCAGTACTTC
. | TRBJ1-1 | TRBV14 | TRBD1 | CASSMRQGGTEAFF | TGTGCCAGCAGCATGAGACAGGGTGGCACTGAAGCTTTCTTT
. | TRBJ2-7 | TRBV6-5 | . | CACRDSRTYEQYF | TGTGCCTGCCGGGACTCCCGAACCTACGAGCAGTACTTC
. | TRBJ2-5 | TRBV20-1 | . | CSASGATQYF | TGCAGTGCTAGTGGGGCGACCCAGTACTTC
. | TRBJ1-5 | TRBV6-5 | TRBD1 | CASKPDRVGQPQHF | TGTGCCAGCAAACCCGACAGGGTGGGACAGCCCCAGCATTTT
. | TRBJ1-5 | TRBV5-6 | . | CASSRYTGGHQPQHF | TGTGCCAGCAGTCGGTATACCGGGGGGCATCAGCCCCAGCATTTT
once | TRBJ2-1 | TRBV6-5 | . | CASSYFLGEGSEQFF | TGTGCCAGCAGTTATTTTTTAGGTGAGGGAAGTGAGCAGTTCTTC
. | TRBJ1-4 | TRBV14 | . | CASSLLGAANEKLFF | TGTGCCAGCAGCCTTCTGGGGGCGGCTAATGAAAAACTGTTTTTT
. | TRBJ2-1 | TRBV6-1 | TRBD2 | CASSEADSGSPPFF | TGTGCCAGCAGTGAAGCGGATAGCGGGAGTCCCCCGTTCTTC
. | TRBJ2-2 | TRBV16 | . | CASSQFVAESYTGELFF | TGTGCCAGCAGCCAATTTGTAGCGGAAAGCTACACCGGGGAGCTGTTTTTT
. | TRBJ2-7 | TRBV4-1 | TRBD1 | CASSQGDRGSEEQYF | TGCGCCAGCAGCCAGGGGGACAGGGGGTCAGAGGAGCAGTACTTC
. | TRBJ1-1 | TRBV5-4 | . | CASSSWGAEAFF | TGTGCCAGCAGCTCCTGGGGGGCTGAAGCTTTCTTT
. | TRBJ2-2 | TRBV27 | TRBD2 | CASRASGGADTGELFF | TGTGCCAGTCGGGCTAGCGGGGGGGCGGACACCGGGGAGCTGTTTTTT
once | TRBJ1-4 | TRBV30 | . | CAWSVRQSVEKLFF | TGTGCCTGGAGTGTACGTCAGTCCGTTGAAAAACTGTTTTTT
. | TRBJ1-1 | TRBV19 | TRBD1 | CASSMGTGGSNTEAFF | TGTGCCAGTAGTATGGGGACAGGGGGTTCGAACACTGAAGCTTTCTTT
once | TRBJ2-1 | TRBV7-2 | TRBD2 | CASSLSGGLAGINEQFF | TGTGCCAGCAGCTTAAGTGGAGGGCTAGCGGGAATCAATGAGCAGTTCTTC
few | TRBJ2-2 | TRBV6-5 | TRBD1 | CASRGQRRTGELFF | TGTGCCAGCCGGGGACAGCGCCGCACCGGGGAGCTGTTTTTT